Described below is a single T cell receptor (beta chain) sequence and its context. Its binding antigen is unknown. The record has no base qualities; no much larger clone is one base away. The data originate from a study of blood T cells in healthy people across ages (dated by TCRdb to between 2014 and 2017). With regard to the full study: In model experiments, template switching captured about one uniquely barcoded TCR beta cDNA molecule for every two T cells. For two donors (one aged 18 to 30 and one aged 80 or older), the study analyzed two additional independent replicas of 1 million unique cDNA reads from the same blood draw. The donors were split into four age groups: young (average roughly 15 years), middle-aged (roughly 39), aged (62) and long-lived (approximately 80). To avoid experimental bias, donors of different ages were randomly spread across the sequencing lanes. Age-related changes in TCR beta repertoire diversity were measured in the study by deep sequencing normalized with unique cDNA molecular identifiers.

Via the germline V gene, CDR1 is SQVTM and CDR2 ANQGSEA. The CDR3 has 15 amino acids, counting the end cysteine and phenylalanine. The CDR3 DNA has 45 bases and is translated from base 1. V loses 2 bases, J loses 8 bases, and the germline ends lie 19 bases apart. The library was produced with 5' RACE. TCRdb lists the instrument as Illumina HiSeq 2500. A second PCR of 7 to 11 cycles was performed with a sample-barcoded 5' primer and a J-beta primer mix. Each TCR beta cDNA molecule received a unique molecular identifier from a template-switch 5' adaptor carrying 12 random nucleotides. At least 2.5 million CDR3-containing paired-end reads were obtained from each sample. The Mint cDNA synthesis kit, primed by a TRBC-specific oligonucleotide, was used to synthesize first-strand cDNA from all RNA. Following uracil-DNA glycosylase treatment, all cDNA underwent a first 18-cycle PCR with the universal primers M1SS and BC2_uni_R. As for how the authors treated the data: Normalization of each sample was performed by random selection of 1 million high-quality reads, each carrying a distinct molecular identifier. Reads with shared molecular identifiers were discarded instead of being binned into consensus sequences. MiTCR, run with a Q25 quality threshold and the strictest error-elimination algorithm, handled CDR3 identification, clonotype clustering and error correction. A nonparametric unseen species model with Euler transformation was used to estimate a lower bound on total TCR beta diversity. TCRdb cleaned the public reads at Q25 with fastp, built clones with MiXCR and kept in-frame beta chains. Each CDR3 protein gets just one entry, which takes the most common genes and DNA from the rows behind it. Here the V and J calls rest on TCRdb's processing, not on the authors' analysis. Within this sample are about 400,000 distinct CDR3 sequences, with roughly half of them counted one time only. The ten top clones hold under 65% of the sample.

General findings and caveats noted by the study authors: Total diversity estimates from one million sequenced T cells were considered lower bounds and underestimates. Conclusive comparison of naive and antigen-experienced compartments was prevented by the profiling of bulk unsorted PBMCs. A strong correlation was found between observed TCR beta diversity and the percentage of naive T cells measured by flow cytometry. Compared with the aged group, the long-lived group had more naive CD4+ T cells, fewer expanded clones and increased TCR diversity, a pattern suggesting age selection. Observed TCR beta diversity per million T cells fell roughly linearly with age, and a significant reduction was already apparent by age around 40. Because donor CMV infection status was unknown, age-related changes in expanded clonotypes were potentially confounded.

The 39 donors, aged 6 to 90 years, were systemically healthy Caucasian individuals from Russia. Each donor gave 9.5 to 10 milliliters of peripheral blood, drawn into EDTA-treated Vacutainer tubes. Ficoll-Paque density-gradient centrifugation was used to isolate PBMCs, with at least 6.5 million per sample. Total RNA was extracted from PBMCs with Trizol reagent, with at least 5 micrograms obtained per sample. For every donor, flow cytometry on a PBMC aliquot measured the percentage of naive CD45RAhigh/CD27high T cells. The TCR originated in a man aged 55 to 70 in good health. Recombination joined TRBV29-1 with TRBJ2-1; the D assignment is uncertain and may be TRBD1 or TRBD2, with 5 bases supporting each. Sequences were obtained from blood. The DNA is as follows: TGCAGCGTTGAATCTGGGACGCTACTTTTCGATGAGCAGTTCTTC. Its protein reads: CSVESGTLLFDEQFF.